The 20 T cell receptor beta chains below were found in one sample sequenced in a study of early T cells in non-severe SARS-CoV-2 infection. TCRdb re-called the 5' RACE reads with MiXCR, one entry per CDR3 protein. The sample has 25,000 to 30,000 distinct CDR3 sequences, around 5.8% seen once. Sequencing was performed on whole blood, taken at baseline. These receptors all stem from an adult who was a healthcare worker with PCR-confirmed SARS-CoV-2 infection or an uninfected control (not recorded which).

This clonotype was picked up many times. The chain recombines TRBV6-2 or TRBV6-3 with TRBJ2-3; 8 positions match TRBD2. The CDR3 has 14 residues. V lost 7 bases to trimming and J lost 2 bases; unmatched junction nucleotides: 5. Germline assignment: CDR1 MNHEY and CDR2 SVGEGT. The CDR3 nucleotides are TGTGCCAGCATCCCCGGGAGGGACACAGATACGCAGTATTTT. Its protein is CASIPGRDTDTQYF.

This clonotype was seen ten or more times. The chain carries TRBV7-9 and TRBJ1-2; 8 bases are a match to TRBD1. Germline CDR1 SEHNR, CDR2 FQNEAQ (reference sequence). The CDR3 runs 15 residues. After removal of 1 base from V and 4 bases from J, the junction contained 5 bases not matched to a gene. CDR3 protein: CASSLGDRPSYGYTF. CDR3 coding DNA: TGTGCCAGCAGCTTAGGGGACAGGCCGAGCTATGGCTACACCTTC.

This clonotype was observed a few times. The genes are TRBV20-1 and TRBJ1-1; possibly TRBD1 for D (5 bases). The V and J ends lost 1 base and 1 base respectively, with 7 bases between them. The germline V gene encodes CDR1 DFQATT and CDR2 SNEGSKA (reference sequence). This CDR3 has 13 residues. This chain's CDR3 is CSARAGGNTEAFF. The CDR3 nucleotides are TGCAGTGCTAGAGCTGGGGGGAACACTGAAGCTTTCTTT.

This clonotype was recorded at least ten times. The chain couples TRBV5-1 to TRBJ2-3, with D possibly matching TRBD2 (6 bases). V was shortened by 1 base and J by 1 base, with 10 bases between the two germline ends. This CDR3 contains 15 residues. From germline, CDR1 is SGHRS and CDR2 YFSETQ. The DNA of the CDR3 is TGCGCCAGCAGCTTGACGGGAGTAGGCACAGATACGCAGTATTTT. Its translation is CASSLTGVGTDTQYF.

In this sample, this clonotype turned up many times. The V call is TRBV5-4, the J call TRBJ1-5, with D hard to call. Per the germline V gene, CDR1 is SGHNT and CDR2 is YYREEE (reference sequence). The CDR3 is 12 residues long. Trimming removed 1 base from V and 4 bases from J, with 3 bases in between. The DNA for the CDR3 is TGTGCCAGCAGCTTGACGAATCAGCCCCAGCATTTT. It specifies CASSLTNQPQHF.

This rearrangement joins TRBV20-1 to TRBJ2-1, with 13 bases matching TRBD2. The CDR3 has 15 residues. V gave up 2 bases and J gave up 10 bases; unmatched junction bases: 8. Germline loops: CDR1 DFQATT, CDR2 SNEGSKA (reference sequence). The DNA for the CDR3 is TGCAGTGCTAGATCGGTGACTAGCGGGGGGCCCGAGCAGTTCTTC. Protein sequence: CSARSVTSGGPEQFF.

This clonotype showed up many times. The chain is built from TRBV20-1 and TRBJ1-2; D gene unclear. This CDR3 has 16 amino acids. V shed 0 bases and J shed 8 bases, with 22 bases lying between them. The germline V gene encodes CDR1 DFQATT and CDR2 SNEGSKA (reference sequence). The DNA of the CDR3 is TGCAGTGCTAGAGATGCGCACGGGCCCCTTCGTCTCGGCTACACCTTC. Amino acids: CSARDAHGPLRLGYTF.

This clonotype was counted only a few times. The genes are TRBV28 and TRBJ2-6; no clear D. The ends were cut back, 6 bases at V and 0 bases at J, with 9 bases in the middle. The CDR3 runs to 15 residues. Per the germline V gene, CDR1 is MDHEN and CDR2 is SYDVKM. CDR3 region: CASRLQRSGANVLTF. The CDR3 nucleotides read TGTGCCAGCAGGCTGCAGCGCTCTGGGGCCAACGTCCTGACTTTC.

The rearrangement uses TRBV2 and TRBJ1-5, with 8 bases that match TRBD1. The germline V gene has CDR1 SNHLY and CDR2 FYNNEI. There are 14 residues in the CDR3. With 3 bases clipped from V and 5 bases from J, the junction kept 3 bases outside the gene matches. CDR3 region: CASSDKTGDQPQHF. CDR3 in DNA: TGTGCCAGCAGTGACAAGACAGGGGATCAGCCCCAGCATTTT.

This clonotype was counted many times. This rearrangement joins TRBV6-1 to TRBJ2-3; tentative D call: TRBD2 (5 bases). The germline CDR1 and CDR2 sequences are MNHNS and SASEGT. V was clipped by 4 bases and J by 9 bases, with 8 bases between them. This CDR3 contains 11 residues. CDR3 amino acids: CASSAGNTQYF. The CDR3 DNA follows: TGTGCCAGCAGTGCCGGGAACACGCAGTATTTT.

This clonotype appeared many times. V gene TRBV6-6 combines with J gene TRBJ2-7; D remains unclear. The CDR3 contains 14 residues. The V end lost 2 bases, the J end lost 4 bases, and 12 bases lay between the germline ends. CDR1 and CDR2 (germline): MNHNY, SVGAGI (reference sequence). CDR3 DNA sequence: TGTGCCAGCAGTTACCCCAATTCGGGTTACGAGCAGTACTTC. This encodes CASSYPNSGYEQYF.

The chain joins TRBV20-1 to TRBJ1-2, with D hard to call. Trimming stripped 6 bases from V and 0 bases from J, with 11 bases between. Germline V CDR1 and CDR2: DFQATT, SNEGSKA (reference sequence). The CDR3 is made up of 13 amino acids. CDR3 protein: CSAQQSPNYGYTF. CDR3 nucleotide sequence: TGCAGTGCCCAGCAGAGTCCTAACTATGGCTACACCTTC.

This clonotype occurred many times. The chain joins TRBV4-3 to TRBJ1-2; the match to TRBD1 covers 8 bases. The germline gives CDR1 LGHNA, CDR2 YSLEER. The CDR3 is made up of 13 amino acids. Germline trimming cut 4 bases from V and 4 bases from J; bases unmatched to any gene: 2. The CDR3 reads CASSPGQGYGYTF. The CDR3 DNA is TGCGCCAGCAGCCCAGGACAGGGCTATGGCTACACCTTC.

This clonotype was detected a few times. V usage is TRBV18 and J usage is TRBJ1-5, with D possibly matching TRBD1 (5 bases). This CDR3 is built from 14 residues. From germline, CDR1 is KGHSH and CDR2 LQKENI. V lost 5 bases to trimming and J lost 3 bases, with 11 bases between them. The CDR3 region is CASSRDPVNQPQHF. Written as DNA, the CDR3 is TGTGCCAGCTCAAGGGACCCGGTCAATCAGCCCCAGCATTTT.

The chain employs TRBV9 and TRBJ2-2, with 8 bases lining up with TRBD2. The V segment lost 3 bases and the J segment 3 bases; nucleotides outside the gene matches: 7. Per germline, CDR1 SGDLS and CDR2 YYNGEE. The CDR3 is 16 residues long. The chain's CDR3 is CASSATSGPYTGELFF. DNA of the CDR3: TGTGCCAGCAGCGCAACTAGCGGACCCTACACCGGGGAGCTGTTTTTT.

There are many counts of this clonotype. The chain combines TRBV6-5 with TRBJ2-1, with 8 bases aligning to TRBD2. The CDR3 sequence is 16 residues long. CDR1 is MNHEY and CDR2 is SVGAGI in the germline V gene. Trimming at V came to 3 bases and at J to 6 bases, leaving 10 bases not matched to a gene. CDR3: CASSYSTSGGPNEQFF. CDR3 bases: TGTGCCAGCAGTTATTCCACTAGCGGAGGCCCCAATGAGCAGTTCTTC.

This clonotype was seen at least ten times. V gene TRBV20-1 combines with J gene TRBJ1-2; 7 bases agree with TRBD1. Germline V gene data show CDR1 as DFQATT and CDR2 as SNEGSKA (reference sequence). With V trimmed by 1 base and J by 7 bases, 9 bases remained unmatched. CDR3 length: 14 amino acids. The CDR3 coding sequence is TGCAGTGCTAGAGCTCAAGGCAGGGGGGCTGGCTACACCTTC. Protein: CSARAQGRGAGYTF.

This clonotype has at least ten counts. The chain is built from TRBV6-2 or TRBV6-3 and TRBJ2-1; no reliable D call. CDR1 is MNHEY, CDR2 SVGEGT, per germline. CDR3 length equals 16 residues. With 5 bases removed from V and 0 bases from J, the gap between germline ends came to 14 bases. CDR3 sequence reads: CASSPSRASSYNEQFF. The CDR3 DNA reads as TGTGCCAGCAGTCCAAGCCGGGCGAGCTCCTACAATGAGCAGTTCTTC.

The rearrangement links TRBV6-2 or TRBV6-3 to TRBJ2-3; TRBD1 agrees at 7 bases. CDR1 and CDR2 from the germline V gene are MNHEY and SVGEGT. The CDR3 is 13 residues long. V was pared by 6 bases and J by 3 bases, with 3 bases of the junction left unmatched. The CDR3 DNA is TGTGCCAGCAGCGAACAGGGGACAGATACGCAGTATTTT. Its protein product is CASSEQGTDTQYF.

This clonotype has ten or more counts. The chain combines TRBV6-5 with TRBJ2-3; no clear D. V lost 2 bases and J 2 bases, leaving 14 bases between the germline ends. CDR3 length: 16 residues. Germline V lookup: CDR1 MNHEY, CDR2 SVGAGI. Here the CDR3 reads CASSYGIWQSTDTQYF. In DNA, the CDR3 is TGTGCCAGCAGTTACGGGATTTGGCAGTCCACAGATACGCAGTATTTT.